The subject of this entry is one T cell receptor beta chain. Its cognate antigen is unknown. The data were obtained in a study of shared clonotypes between healthy human individuals. From germline, CDR1 is MNHNS and CDR2 SASEGT. The V and J ends lost 5 bases and 1 base respectively, with 12 bases between them. CDR3 length: 15 residues. Overall study findings and caveats: A limitation of the genetic and exposure-history diversity represented arose from few donors.

Clones were read by immunoSEQ multiplex PCR, and TCRdb kept only the in-frame ones, dropping some. The sample consists of over a million clones, about four fifths of them appearing once. The V call is TRBV6-1, the J call TRBJ1-5; D remains unclear. The sample consisted of memory CD4+ T cells from PBMCs. Subset of the sample: CD45RA-negative fraction. The TCR was taken from a man younger than 35 in good health. Some clones in this sample may be carry-over from other donors' samples. Here the CDR3 reads CASSSALLSNQPQHF. CDR3 nucleotide sequence: TGTGCCAGCAGTTCCGCACTTTTGAGCAATCAGCCCCAGCATTTT.